Listed below are T cell receptor beta chains from one sample, sequenced in a study of T-cell reconstitution after alpha-beta-depleted transplantation in children. MiXCR, run by TCRdb on the PCR reads, gives a single entry per CDR3 protein. The top ten hold 2.2% of the sample, which has fewer than 700,000 distinct CDR3 sequences, 10% to 15% seen once. This specimen was PBMCs, mostly from graft donor cells, taken 360 days after TCRalphabeta/CD19-depleted stem cell transplant. The receptors shown here come from a male patient younger than 18 who had a stem cell transplant for acute myeloid leukemia, so the T cells may come from the graft donor. Each CDR3 is given with its conserved first and last residue. The D gene is left open where the match is weak. Clone size appears in some rows only: once, few, many, or a class for an expanded clone.

TRBD1 | - | TRBJ2-7 | TRBV5-1 | TGCGCCAGCTCAAGCCAGGGACAGGACTACGAGCAGTACTTC | CASSSQGQDYEQYF
- | - | TRBJ2-7 | TRBV30 | TGTGCCTGGAAACAACCCGGTTTAGTCTACGAGCAGTACTTC | CAWKQPGLVYEQYF
- | few | TRBJ2-3 | TRBV5-1 | TGCGCCAGCAGCTTGGGACAAATTAGCACAGATACGCAGTATTTT | CASSLGQISTDTQYF
TRBD2 | - | TRBJ2-7 | TRBV29-1 | TGCAGCGTTGCAGGGTCCGTCGAGCGGGAGGGTTACGAGCAGTACTTC | CSVAGSVEREGYEQYF
TRBD2 | - | TRBJ2-1 | TRBV9 | TGTGCCAGCAGCGGCCCTAGCGGTGAGCAGTTCTTC | CASSGPSGEQFF
TRBD1 | - | TRBJ2-4 | TRBV29-1 | TGCAGCGTTAGGGCCCGACAGGGCCAAAACATTCAGTACTTC | CSVRARQGQNIQYF
- | few | TRBJ2-3 | TRBV7-2 | TGTGCCAGCAGCTTAGCGATTACAGGGTTAGGAAATACGCAGTATTTT | CASSLAITGLGNTQYF
- | - | TRBJ2-7 | TRBV20-1 | TGCAGTCGCATCGGGACTACCGTCGGGGGCGTGCAGTACTTC | CSRIGTTVGGVQYF
- | few | TRBJ1-1 | TRBV12-3/TRBV12-4 | TGTGCCAGCAGTTTCCCCGCGTTTGGCACTGAAGCTTTCTTT | CASSFPAFGTEAFF
- | - | TRBJ2-7 | TRBV7-3 | TGTGCCAGCAGCTTGAACCCGGGCAGTTGGGTACGGGGCGAGCAGTACTTC | CASSLNPGSWVRGEQYF
TRBD1 | - | TRBJ2-7 | TRBV5-1 | TGCGCCAGCAGGTACAGCACAGGGGGCCCTCTATACGAGCAGTACTTC | CASRYSTGGPLYEQYF
- | many | TRBJ1-2 | TRBV4-3 | TGCGCCAGCAGCCACCGGCCCCCCATAGGGGGCTACACCTTC | CASSHRPPIGGYTF
TRBD1 | many | TRBJ2-1 | TRBV6-1 | TGTGCCAGCCGGGGCACAGGGGGAACCTACAATGAGCAGTTCTTC | CASRGTGGTYNEQFF
- | - | TRBJ2-1 | TRBV19 | TGTGCCAGTCGCGACTTTAGCAGTTCGAGCTCCTACAATGAGCAGTTCTTC | CASRDFSSSSSYNEQFF
TRBD1 | many | TRBJ1-2 | TRBV28 | TGTGCCAGCAGCCCCCTGGACAGGGGGGCAGCTAACTATGGCTACACCTTC | CASSPLDRGAANYGYTF
- | - | TRBJ2-7 | TRBV7-8 | TGTGCCAGCAGCCCGGTGGTCGGGCACCCCTACGAGCAGTACTTC | CASSPVVGHPYEQYF
TRBD2 | few | TRBJ2-3 | TRBV28 | TGTGCCAGCAGTTTATTATCGGGAGGGCCAACAGATACGCAGTATTTT | CASSLLSGGPTDTQYF
TRBD2 | many | TRBJ2-2 | TRBV13 | TGTGCCAGCCAAGATGGACAGGAGGGACTAGCGGGGCTCACCGGGGAGCTGTTTTTT | CASQDGQEGLAGLTGELFF
- | few | TRBJ2-3 | TRBV24-1 | TGTGCCACCACGGACGGCAACACAGATACGCAGTATTTT | CATTDGNTDTQYF
TRBD2 | - | TRBJ2-7 | TRBV25-1 | TGTGCCAGCAGTGAATCGCTAGCGGGAAGCGAGCAGTACTTC | CASSESLAGSEQYF
- | few | TRBJ2-3 | TRBV11-2 | TGTGCCAGCAGCCGCCTCCTAGATACGCAGTATTTT | CASSRLLDTQYF
- | - | TRBJ1-1 | TRBV6-2/TRBV6-3 | TGTGCCAGCACCCGGACACCGAACACTGAAGCTTTCTTT | CASTRTPNTEAFF
- | - | TRBJ2-1 | TRBV29-1 | TGCAGCGTTGTAAGCTCCTACAATGAGCAGTTCTTC | CSVVSSYNEQFF
- | - | TRBJ1-1 | TRBV18 | TGTGCCAGCTCACCTTACAGGGTAATTGAAATATTGGACACTGAAGCTTTCTTT | CASSPYRVIEILDTEAFF
TRBD2 | - | TRBJ2-1 | TRBV7-2 | TGTGCCAGCAGCTTGCCCGGGACTAGCGGGATCTACAATGAGCAGTTCTTC | CASSLPGTSGIYNEQFF
TRBD2 | - | TRBJ2-5 | TRBV25-1 | TGTGCCAGCATATCCTTAGCGGGAGAGCGAGAGACCCAGTACTTC | CASISLAGERETQYF
- | - | TRBJ1-1 | TRBV19 | TGTGCCAGTAGTATAGCCATCAGCCGTGGGAACCCTGAAGCTTTCTTT | CASSIAISRGNPEAFF
- | many | TRBJ2-7 | TRBV12-3/TRBV12-4 | TGTGCCAGCAGTTTTGGAGACATCCTGAGCTCCTACGAGCAGTACTTC | CASSFGDILSSYEQYF
TRBD1 | few | TRBJ1-6 | TRBV12-3/TRBV12-4 | TGTGCCAGCAGTAGCCGGGACAGTTATAATTCACCCCTCCACTTT | CASSSRDSYNSPLHF
- | - | TRBJ2-3 | TRBV29-1 | TGCAGCGTTAGGTGGGGCGGCACAGATACGCAGTATTTT | CSVRWGGTDTQYF
- | few | TRBJ1-3 | TRBV5-1 | TGCGCCAGCAGCCCCGGACATCTAGCTGGAAACACCATATATTTT | CASSPGHLAGNTIYF
- | - | TRBJ1-1 | TRBV25-1 | TGTGCCAGCAGTGACTTTGAGTCGAACACTGAAGCTTTCTTT | CASSDFESNTEAFF
TRBD1 | - | TRBJ2-5 | TRBV20-1 | TGCAGTGCTAGACCTGGGACAGACAAGTTAGAGACCCAGTACTTC | CSARPGTDKLETQYF
- | many | TRBJ2-7 | TRBV20-1 | TGCAGTGCTACACCGGGACTTAACTACGAGCAGTACTTC | CSATPGLNYEQYF
TRBD1 | few | TRBJ2-7 | TRBV14 | TGTGCCAGCAGCCAATTTAAGGGACAGGAGGGCTCGGACTACGAGCAGTACTTC | CASSQFKGQEGSDYEQYF
- | few | TRBJ2-1 | TRBV12-3/TRBV12-4 | TGTGCCAGCCATTCCGGGACTTTGTCCTACAATGAGCAGTTCTTC | CASHSGTLSYNEQFF
- | many | TRBJ2-4 | TRBV6-4 | TGTGCCACGAGAATATTAGGAGGGATCGCCAAAAACATTCAGTACTTC | CATRILGGIAKNIQYF
TRBD2 | - | TRBJ2-7 | TRBV29-1 | TGCAGCGTTGAGGGAGGGACCTCCCACGAGCAGTACTTC | CSVEGGTSHEQYF
TRBD2 | few | TRBJ2-1 | TRBV10-3 | TGTGCCATCAGTGGACTAGCGGGAGTAACCTACAATGAGCAGTTCTTC | CAISGLAGVTYNEQFF
- | many | TRBJ2-1 | TRBV9 | TGTGCCAGCAGCGTAGATGGCGGGTCCTCCTACAATGAGCAGTTCTTC | CASSVDGGSSYNEQFF